A single T cell receptor beta chain is shown here with its context. This specimen comes from a study of Ad26.COV2.S vaccination and SARS-CoV-2 variants. Germline-derived CDR1 and CDR2 are SEHNR and FQNEAQ (reference sequence). This CDR3 is 12 amino acids long. Trimming cost V 6 bases and J 6 bases, with 11 bases left between them. Only in-frame clones appear in the TCRdb table, and some are missing; sequencing was by immunoSEQ multiplex PCR. The sample records about 350,000 clones, 90% to 95% being singletons. V and J are TRBV7-9 and TRBJ1-1; D ambiguous. The source of this sequence is a human donor who had recovered from COVID-19. The sequences come from peripheral blood, collected after recovery from COVID-19. CDR3 sequence: CASRIDGSEAFF. As DNA, the CDR3 is TGTGCCAGCAGGATAGATGGTTCTGAAGCTTTCTTT.